This is a list of T cell receptor beta chains from one sample in a study of cytomegalovirus exposure and HLA in healthy donors. Assay: immunoSEQ multiplex PCR; the TCRdb copy retains only in-frame clones and omits some. The data hold around 60,000 clones, with around 72% observed a single time. What was sequenced was PBMCs. The receptors originated from a man aged 45 to 65 in good health and CMV-seropositive. Each CDR3 is given with its conserved first and last residue.

V: TRBV7-6; J: TRBJ2-1; CDR3: CASSLVSSAYNEQFF
V: TRBV4-3; J: TRBJ2-3; CDR3: CASTRTSGRSDTQYF
V: TRBV28; J: TRBJ2-5; CDR3: CASSLGGAGTKTQYF
V: TRBV5-5; J: TRBJ2-1; CDR3: CASSLAGTGGVGGAYNEQFF
V: TRBV30; J: TRBJ1-4; CDR3: CAWSTQGATNEKLFF
V: TRBV19; J: TRBJ1-1; CDR3: CASSIDRGGRAFF
V: TRBV18; J: TRBJ1-5; CDR3: CASSPVADRGPQHF
V: TRBV7-3; J: TRBJ2-1; CDR3: CASSPTGGAEKEQFF
V: TRBV7-9; J: TRBJ2-5; CDR3: CASSPTNSETQYF
V: TRBV7-2; J: TRBJ2-1; CDR3: CASSLKPLTSGRGYNEQFF
V: TRBV27; J: TRBJ2-7; CDR3: CASSLSRGLYEQYF
V: TRBV18; J: TRBJ1-4; CDR3: CASSFLTGSNEKLFF